These T cell receptor beta chains were read from a single sample in a study of beta chain features in type 1 diabetes. Here immunoSEQ multiplex PCR was the method, and the copy in TCRdb shows in-frame clones only, minus some. Here the sample spans around 180,000 clones, roughly 8% being singletons. Sequencing was performed on central memory CD4+ T cells from blood. Receptor source: a man younger than 35 with type 1 diabetes. Each CDR3 is given with its conserved first and last residue. A D gene is named only where the DNA matches it firmly. Clone size is stated in some rows and not others, as once, few, many or a class when expanded.

few | TRBJ2-5 | 12 | NA | TRBV7-9 | CASSYSQETQYF | TGTGCCAGCAGTTACTCGCAAGAGACCCAGTACTTC
few | TRBJ2-1 | 14 | TRBD2 | TRBV2 | CASSLSGAGNEQFF | TGTGCCAGCAGTCTTAGCGGGGCGGGCAATGAGCAGTTCTTC
many | TRBJ2-1 | 13 | NA | TRBV14 | CASSQAAVNEQFF | TGTGCCAGCAGCCAAGCTGCAGTCAATGAGCAGTTCTTC
few | TRBJ2-7 | 14 | NA | TRBV19 | CASRRTDGNYEQYF | TGTGCCAGTAGGCGGACAGACGGTAACTACGAGCAGTACTTC
NA | TRBJ2-5 | 16 | TRBD2 | TRBV7-2 | CASSDRTSGSGETQYF | TGTGCCAGCAGCGACAGGACTAGCGGGAGCGGAGAGACCCAGTACTTC
few | TRBJ1-5 | 14 | TRBD1 | TRBV5-4 | CASSFQGAGQPQHF | TGTGCCAGCAGCTTCCAGGGGGCTGGTCAGCCCCAGCATTTT
few | TRBJ2-5 | 15 | TRBD1 | TRBV6-6 | CASRDGTGGKETQYF | TGTGCCAGCAGAGATGGGACAGGAGGCAAAGAGACCCAGTACTTC
NA | TRBJ1-1 | 14 | NA | TRBV4-3 | CASSQADSLYEAFF | TGCGCCAGCAGCCAAGCTGACAGCCTCTATGAAGCTTTCTTT
NA | TRBJ2-7 | 14 | TRBD2 | TRBV19 | CASSRGLAGYEQYF | TGTGCCAGTAGCCGAGGCCTAGCGGGCTACGAGCAGTACTTC
few | TRBJ2-5 | 14 | TRBD1 | TRBV5-6 | CASSLGTDQETQYF | TGTGCCAGCAGCTTAGGGACAGACCAAGAGACCCAGTACTTC
few | TRBJ2-3 | 14 | NA | TRBV7-9 | CASSLITGTDTQYF | TGTGCCAGCAGCTTAATCACAGGCACAGATACGCAGTATTTT
NA | TRBJ2-3 | 16 | TRBD1 | TRBV5-1 | CASTPFTGVNTDTQYF | TGCGCCAGCACACCTTTCACAGGGGTTAACACAGATACGCAGTATTTT
NA | TRBJ2-6 | 15 | NA | TRBV6-1 | CASSGGYSGANVLTF | TGTGCCAGCAGTGGCGGGTACTCTGGGGCCAACGTCCTGACTTTC
NA | TRBJ1-4 | 12 | NA | TRBV27 | CASSGSRGELFF | TGTGCCAGCAGTGGCTCACGGGGAGAACTGTTTTTT
NA | TRBJ2-7 | 14 | NA | TRBV6-5 | CASSLDGVLYEQYF | TGTGCCAGCAGCCTAGACGGAGTACTCTACGAGCAGTACTTC
few | TRBJ1-2 | 16 | NA | TRBV7-2 | CASSLSLGQSDYGYTF | TGTGCCAGCAGCCTAAGCCTCGGACAGAGTGATTATGGCTACACCTTC
many | TRBJ2-1 | 14 | TRBD2 | TRBV30 | CAWGLAGGGDEQFF | TGTGCCTGGGGTCTAGCGGGAGGAGGGGATGAGCAGTTCTTC
NA | TRBJ2-7 | 14 | TRBD1 | TRBV2 | CASSVQGPPYEQYF | TGTGCCAGCAGCGTACAGGGGCCCCCTTACGAGCAGTACTTC
few | TRBJ2-7 | 16 | TRBD2 | TRBV7-2 | CASSLATASGRGEQYF | TGTGCCAGCAGCTTAGCGACGGCTAGCGGGAGGGGTGAGCAGTACTTC
NA | TRBJ2-3 | 14 | TRBD1 | TRBV7-9 | CASSTGTGADTQYF | TGTGCCAGCAGTACCGGGACAGGGGCCGATACGCAGTATTTT
few | TRBJ2-7 | 15 | TRBD1 | TRBV27 | CASSLTPGQLYEQYF | TGTGCCAGCAGTTTAACTCCGGGACAGCTATACGAGCAGTACTTC
few | TRBJ1-1 | 11 | NA | TRBV20-1 | CSANRDPEAFF | TGCAGTGCTAACAGGGATCCCGAAGCTTTCTTT
NA | TRBJ1-5 | 15 | NA | TRBV30 | CAWSVSGQRNQPQHF | TGTGCCTGGAGTGTGTCAGGGCAGAGGAATCAGCCCCAGCATTTT
NA | TRBJ2-5 | 15 | TRBD2 | TRBV2 | CASSEDRGGWETQYF | TGTGCCAGCAGTGAAGATCGGGGGGGCTGGGAGACCCAGTACTTC
few | TRBJ1-2 | 14 | NA | TRBV7-2 | CASSQSEGDYGYTF | TGTGCCAGCAGCCAAAGTGAGGGAGACTATGGCTACACCTTC
NA | TRBJ2-6 | 15 | NA | TRBV6-1 | CASSSQAYGANVLTF | TGTGCCAGCAGTTCTCAGGCTTACGGGGCCAACGTCCTGACTTTC
NA | TRBJ1-2 | 14 | NA | TRBV5-5 | CASSPGTQNYGYTF | TGTGCCAGCAGCCCCGGGACACAGAACTATGGCTACACCTTC
few | TRBJ2-3 | 17 | TRBD2 | TRBV7-6 | CASSLGLAGSSTDTQYF | TGTGCCAGCAGCTTGGGACTAGCGGGTTCTAGCACAGATACGCAGTATTTT
NA | TRBJ2-7 | 13 | NA | TRBV11-2 | CASSLAQGYEQYF | TGTGCCAGCAGCTTAGCACAGGGCTACGAGCAGTACTTC
many | TRBJ2-1 | 11 | NA | TRBV2 | CASSAYNEQFF | TGTGCCAGCAGTGCATACAATGAGCAGTTCTTC
NA | TRBJ2-5 | 14 | NA | TRBV5-1 | CASSPASEGETQYF | TGCGCCAGCAGCCCGGCTAGCGAAGGAGAGACCCAGTACTTC
few | TRBJ2-5 | 12 | NA | TRBV5-1 | CASSWAQETQYF | TGCGCCAGCAGCTGGGCGCAAGAGACCCAGTACTTC
NA | TRBJ2-1 | 14 | NA | TRBV6-5 | CASSRQGSYNEQFF | TGTGCCAGCAGTCGGCAGGGATCCTACAATGAGCAGTTCTTC
few | TRBJ2-3 | 14 | TRBD2 | TRBV28 | CASGLAGDADTQYF | TGTGCCAGCGGGCTAGCGGGAGACGCAGATACGCAGTATTTT
NA | TRBJ1-4 | 15 | TRBD1 | TRBV6-5 | CASSTQDRGSEKLFF | TGTGCCAGCAGTACACAGGACAGGGGAAGTGAAAAACTGTTTTTT
NA | TRBJ1-5 | 17 | NA | TRBV28 | CASSQVSYRVVYQPQHF | TGTGCCAGCAGTCAGGTCAGTTACAGGGTTGTCTACCAGCCCCAGCATTTT
few | TRBJ1-6 | 16 | NA | TRBV27 | CASTTGRAAYNSPLHF | TGTGCCAGCACTACAGGGCGGGCAGCATATAATTCACCCCTCCACTTT
few | TRBJ2-1 | 15 | TRBD1 | TRBV7-2 | CASSSGQGSYNEQFF | TGTGCCAGCAGCTCCGGACAGGGTTCCTACAATGAGCAGTTCTTC
few | TRBJ2-5 | 14 | TRBD2 | TRBV11-3 | CASSRGLAGETQYF | TGTGCCAGCAGCCGAGGACTAGCAGGAGAGACCCAGTACTTC
few | TRBJ1-2 | 16 | TRBD1 | TRBV9 | CASSVGGTGGKYGYTF | TGTGCCAGCAGCGTCGGGGGGACAGGGGGGAAATATGGCTACACCTTC
NA | TRBJ1-1 | 12 | NA | TRBV28 | CASSPRGGEAFF | TGTGCCAGCAGCCCTAGGGGAGGGGAAGCTTTCTTT
NA | TRBJ2-5 | 11 | NA | TRBV7-2 | CASSYGETQYF | TGTGCCAGCAGCTACGGGGAGACCCAGTACTTC
few | TRBJ2-3 | 13 | NA | TRBV9 | CASSSTGTDTQYF | TGTGCCAGCAGCTCAACAGGGACAGATACGCAGTATTTT
NA | TRBJ1-1 | 13 | NA | TRBV28 | CASSQGSYTEAFF | TGTGCCAGCAGTCAGGGGTCGTACACTGAAGCTTTCTTT